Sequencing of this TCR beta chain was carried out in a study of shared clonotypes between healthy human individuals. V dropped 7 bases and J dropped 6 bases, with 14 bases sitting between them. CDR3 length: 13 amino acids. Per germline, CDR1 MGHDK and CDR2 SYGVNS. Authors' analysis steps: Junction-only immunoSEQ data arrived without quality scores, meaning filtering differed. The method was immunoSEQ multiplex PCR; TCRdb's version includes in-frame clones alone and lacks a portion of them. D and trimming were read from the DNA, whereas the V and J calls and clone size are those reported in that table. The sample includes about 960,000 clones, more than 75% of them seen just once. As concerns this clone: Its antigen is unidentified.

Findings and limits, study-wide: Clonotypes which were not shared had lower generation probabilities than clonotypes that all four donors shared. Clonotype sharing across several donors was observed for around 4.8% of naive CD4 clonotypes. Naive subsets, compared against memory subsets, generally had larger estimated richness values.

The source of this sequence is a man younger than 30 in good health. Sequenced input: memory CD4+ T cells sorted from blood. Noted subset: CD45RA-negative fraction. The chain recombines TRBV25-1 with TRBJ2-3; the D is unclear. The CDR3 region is CASIPPWTDTQYF. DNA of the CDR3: TGTGCCAGCATCCCACCGTGGACGGATACGCAGTATTTT.